These 14 T cell receptor beta chains came from one sample sequenced in a study of control samples from healthy donors and cancer patients. Sequenced by immunoSEQ multiplex PCR; TCRdb stores in-frame clones only, minus some. The sample carries 150,000 or so clones, more than 80% recorded once. What was sequenced was blood. The origin of the receptors is a man between 18 and 35 years old in good health.

The CDR3: CASSGRSQSWLNTGELFF. DNA for the CDR3: TGTGCCAGCAGTGGGAGGTCCCAGAGTTGGTTGAACACCGGGGAGCTGTTTTTT. The chain is built from TRBV2 and TRBJ2-2, with D possibly TRBD2 on 5 matching bases. CDR1 and CDR2 (germline): SNHLY, FYNNEI. There are 18 residues in the CDR3. Trimming stripped 4 bases from V and 1 base from J, with 19 bases between.

This chain uses TRBV21-1 with TRBJ1-4. TRBV21-1 is noted as a pseudogene. CDR3 size: 16 residues. The CDR3 loop reads CASSKGFKGVEEKLFF. Here the CDR3 DNA reads TGTGCCAGCAGCAAAGGGTTCAAGGGAGTGGAGGAAAAACTGTTTTTT.

This chain uses TRBV4-1 with TRBJ2-3, with D possibly matching TRBD2 (5 bases). From germline, CDR1 is MGHRA and CDR2 YSYEKL. V lost 0 bases to trimming and J lost 2 bases, with 12 bases between them. This CDR3 is 16 amino acids long. The CDR3 protein is CASSQELGDYTDTQYF. Here the CDR3 DNA reads TGCGCCAGCAGCCAAGAGCTGGGCGACTACACAGATACGCAGTATTTT.

The chain is built from TRBV9 and TRBJ2-2; TRBD2 is a possible D gene (6 bases). The CDR3 extends over 15 amino acids. Germline lookup yields CDR1 SGDLS and CDR2 YYNGEE. Trimming removed 5 bases at V and 1 base at J, with 12 bases between. CDR3: CASRSGLLNTGELFF. CDR3 nucleotides: TGTGCCAGCAGATCGGGACTTTTGAACACCGGGGAGCTGTTTTTT.

The chain is built from TRBV30 and TRBJ1-1, with 8 bases lining up with TRBD1. CDR1 and CDR2 from the germline V gene are GTSNPN and SVGIG (reference sequence). Germline trimming cut 2 bases from V and 5 bases from J; bases unmatched to any gene: 10. This CDR3 contains 15 residues. The DNA of the CDR3 is TGTGCCTGGAGTTTCCCCAGGGGGCGTCGGACTGAAGCTTTCTTT. Translated, it gives CAWSFPRGRRTEAFF.

In this sample, this clone turned up once. V usage is TRBV5-6 and J usage is TRBJ1-5, with TRBD1 identical over 8 bases. Germline V CDR1 and CDR2: SGHDT, YYEEEE. The V and J ends lost 4 bases and 1 base, in that order; junction bases with no gene match: 7. This CDR3 is built from 16 residues. CDR3 DNA: TGTGCCAGCAGCATGCGCCAGGGGGCAAGCAATCAGCCCCAGCATTTT. Translated, it gives CASSMRQGASNQPQHF.

The V and J genes are TRBV5-1 and TRBJ2-1; no clear D. Germline V lookup: CDR1 SGHRS, CDR2 YFSETQ. This CDR3 is 13 amino acids long. V shed 7 bases and J shed 7 bases, with 15 bases lying between them. CDR3: CASPPKEGNEQFF. CDR3 nucleotides: TGCGCCAGCCCACCAAAGGAAGGTAATGAGCAGTTCTTC. Full variable domain (missing parts from reference TRBV5-1 and TRBJ2-1): KAGVTQTPRYLIKTRGQQVTLSCSPISGHRSVSWYQQTPGQGLQFLFEYFSETQRNKGNFPGRFSGRQFSNSRSEMNVSTLELGDSALYLCASPPKEGNEQFFGPGTRLTVL.

The rearrangement joins TRBV2 to TRBJ1-2; TRBD1 is a possible D gene (6 bases). Germline CDR1 SNHLY, CDR2 FYNNEI. V was trimmed by 7 bases and J by 0 bases, leaving 15 bases between them. This CDR3 contains 15 residues. The DNA of the CDR3 is TGTGCCAGCATCGGGGGGGCAGGAACTAACTATGGCTACACCTTC. This codes for CASIGGAGTNYGYTF.

The V and J genes are TRBV20-1 and TRBJ1-2; D uncertain. With 5 bases removed from V and 8 bases from J, the gap between germline ends came to 12 bases. CDR3 length: 11 residues. The germline gives CDR1 DFQATT, CDR2 SNEGSKA (reference sequence). The CDR3 protein is CSAGDDGGYTF. In nucleotides, the CDR3 is TGCAGTGCTGGGGATGATGGCGGCTACACCTTC.

This sequence joins TRBV4-3 and TRBJ2-1; D may be TRBD2 (5 bases). Between the trimmed V and J ends, which lost 0 bases and 12 bases, there was a span of 15 bases. The CDR3 loop spans 14 amino acids. Germline CDR1 LGHNA, CDR2 YSLEER. The CDR3 spells CASSQDSRVLGQFF. Here the CDR3 DNA reads TGCGCCAGCAGCCAAGATTCGAGGGTGCTAGGGCAGTTCTTC.

The chain recombines TRBV4-3 with TRBJ2-3; no firm D call. With 2 bases removed from V and 2 bases from J, the gap between germline ends came to 5 bases. The CDR3 runs 13 residues. CDR1 is LGHNA, CDR2 YSLEER, per germline. CDR3 amino acids: CASSQKFTDTQYF. The CDR3 bases are TGCGCCAGCAGCCAAAAGTTCACAGATACGCAGTATTTT.

The chain employs TRBV29-1 and TRBJ1-2, with no clear D. V was pared by 7 bases and J by 7 bases, with 7 bases between. Germline CDR1 reads SQVTM; CDR2 reads ANQGSEA. This CDR3 comprises 9 residues. CDR3 DNA sequence: TGCAGCGCCGCCCCTGGCTACACCTTC. It translates to CSAAPGYTF. The full variable domain, its missing parts supplied by reference TRBV29-1 and TRBJ1-2, is SAVISQKPSRDICQRGTSLTIQCQVDSQVTMMFWYRQQPGQSLTLIATANQGSEATYESGFVIDKFPISRPNLTFSTLTVSNMSPEDSSIYLCSAAPGYTFGSGTRLTVV.

CDR3 nucleotide sequence: TGCGCCTCGAGGGCAAACACTGAAGCTTTCTTT. Residues: CASRANTEAFF. The chain joins TRBV5-1 to TRBJ1-1; D remains unclear. This CDR3 is built from 11 residues. Trimming pared 10 bases from V and 2 bases from J, leaving 9 bases between. From germline, CDR1 is SGHRS and CDR2 YFSETQ.

The rearrangement links TRBV5-1 to TRBJ2-2; D possibly corresponds to TRBD1 (7 bases). The germline V gene has CDR1 SGHRS and CDR2 YFSETQ. CDR3 length equals 18 residues. Trimming removed 0 bases from V and 4 bases from J, with 19 bases in between. The CDR3 protein is CASSLDRGGKRSTGELFF. CDR3 nucleotide sequence: TGCGCCAGCAGCTTGGACAGGGGAGGAAAGAGAAGCACCGGGGAGCTGTTTTTT.